One sample yielded the 17 T cell receptor beta chains listed below, sequenced in a study of blood T cells in healthy people across ages. The second PCR ran about 6 to 11 cycles with a sample-barcoded 5' primer and J-beta primers. TCRdb reprocessed the 5' RACE reads via MiXCR and lists one record per CDR3 protein. This table has 1,500,000 or so distinct CDR3 sequences, roughly two fifths appearing once. Source material: blood. These receptors all come from a woman in her late teens or twenties in good health.

The V gene is TRBV7-6, the J gene TRBJ2-3; 12 nucleotides match TRBD2. In germline, CDR1 is SGHVS, CDR2 FNYEAQ. This CDR3 contains 16 residues. After removal of 6 bases from V and 5 bases from J, the junction contained 9 bases not matched to a gene. The chain's CDR3 is CASRHLTSGGLDTQYF. The CDR3 DNA reads as TGTGCCAGCAGACACCTGACTAGCGGGGGATTAGATACGCAGTATTTT.

The chain couples TRBV5-6 to TRBJ2-7; D may correspond to TRBD1 or TRBD2 (5 bases each). The germline V gene encodes CDR1 SGHDT and CDR2 YYEEEE. CDR3 length equals 14 residues. V was clipped by 5 bases and J by 3 bases, with 15 bases between them. CDR3 nucleotide sequence: TGTGCCAGCAGTCCCGGGGCGGCAAGCTACGAGCAGTACTTC. Amino acid sequence: CASSPGAASYEQYF.

In this sample, this clonotype turned up a few times. The chain is built from TRBV25-1 and TRBJ2-5, with D perhaps matching TRBD1 (5 bases). The germline gives CDR1 MGHDK, CDR2 SYGVNS. The CDR3 loop spans 14 amino acids. The V end was cut by 1 base, the J end by 3 bases, with 9 bases between. As DNA, the CDR3 is TGTGCCAGCAGTGAATCAGGCAGGGAAGAGACCCAGTACTTC. This gives the protein CASSESGREETQYF.

This clonotype was seen a single time. J is TRBJ1-5 and V is TRBV10-3; tentatively, D is TRBD1 (5 bases). V was pared by 3 bases and J by 5 bases, with 17 bases between. Germline V gene sequence: CDR1 ENHRY, CDR2 SYGVKD. This CDR3 is 16 amino acids long. CDR3 amino acids: CAISDDWGSADQPQHF. CDR3 in DNA: TGTGCCATCAGTGACGATTGGGGGTCCGCGGATCAGCCCCAGCATTTT.

V usage is TRBV7-2 and J usage is TRBJ2-1; a weak D match, TRBD1 (6 bases). The CDR3 runs to 17 residues. Germline CDR1 and CDR2: SGHTA and FQGNSA. V gave up 0 bases and J gave up 3 bases, with 15 bases separating them. The CDR3 DNA follows: TGTGCCAGCAGCTTAGCGCTAACAGGGTCCCTCTACAATGAGCAGTTCTTC. It is translated as CASSLALTGSLYNEQFF.

The rearrangement uses TRBV12-3 or TRBV12-4 and TRBJ1-2; tentative D call: TRBD1 (5 bases). The CDR3 has 15 residues. V was cut by 5 bases and J by 5 bases, with 18 bases left in between. This CDR3 is CASSDSGSRSYGYTF. The CDR3 region has the DNA TGTGCCAGCAGTGATTCAGGGTCACGGTCTTATGGCTACACCTTC.

This chain uses TRBV4-3 with TRBJ1-2; D ambiguous. This CDR3 contains 14 residues. Germline CDR1 reads LGHNA; CDR2 reads YSLEER. V was trimmed by 0 bases and J by 5 bases, leaving 10 bases between them. The CDR3 sequence: CASSQETVNYGYTF. The CDR3 coding sequence is TGCGCCAGCAGCCAAGAAACAGTAAATTATGGCTACACCTTC.

This chain uses TRBV7-9 with TRBJ1-2; D perhaps matches TRBD1 (5 bases). The CDR3 has 14 residues. V was shortened by 5 bases and J by 2 bases, with 12 bases between the two germline ends. In germline, CDR1 is SEHNR, CDR2 FQNEAQ (reference sequence). Here the CDR3 reads CASSPGEGNYGYTF. The CDR3 nucleotides read TGTGCCAGCAGCCCGGGGGAAGGAAACTATGGCTACACCTTC.

On this clonotype itself: With a much larger clone just one base away, this may be a read error. The chain links TRBV27 to TRBJ2-1; 13 nucleotides align to TRBD2. Trimming removed 4 bases from V and 7 bases from J; junction bases left unmatched: 4. CDR1 and CDR2 from the germline V gene are MNHEY and SMNVEV (reference sequence). The CDR3 sequence is 15 residues long. The CDR3 here is CASSSGTSGMNEQFF. The DNA for the CDR3 is TGTGCCAGCAGTTCCGGGACTAGCGGGATGAATGAGCAGTTCTTC.

The chain is built from TRBV9 and TRBJ2-3, with 7 bases aligning to TRBD2. Germline CDR1 reads SGDLS; CDR2 reads YYNGEE. The CDR3 totals 17 residues. V was pared by 2 bases and J by 3 bases, with 12 bases of the junction left unmatched. In DNA form, the CDR3 reads TGTGCCAGCAGCGTTACGACTAGCCCCTACAGTACAGATACGCAGTATTTT. Protein: CASSVTTSPYSTDTQYF.

The rearrangement uses TRBV4-1 and TRBJ1-1, with D tentatively TRBD1 (5 bases). Germline V gene sequence: CDR1 MGHRA, CDR2 YSYEKL. The CDR3 is made up of 14 amino acids. Trimming cost V 0 bases and J 8 bases, with 13 bases left between them. CDR3 nucleotide sequence: TGCGCCAGCAGCCAAGACGACAGAGTGGGAGAAGCTTTCTTT. Translation gives CASSQDDRVGEAFF.

This clonotype has a handful of counts. This sequence joins TRBV6-5 and TRBJ2-7, with no clear D. The CDR3 contains 14 residues. Trimming cost V 2 bases and J 1 base, with 9 bases left between them. The germline CDR1 and CDR2 sequences are MNHEY and SVGAGI. This CDR3 is CASSYGPVSYEQYF. The CDR3 nucleotides are TGTGCCAGCAGTTACGGACCAGTTTCCTACGAGCAGTACTTC.

The chain carries TRBV7-2 and TRBJ1-2; 12 bases fit TRBD1. This CDR3 has 14 residues. J gave up 6 bases and V 4 bases, and 3 bases lay outside the gene matches. Germline V gene sequence: CDR1 SGHTA, CDR2 FQGNSA. In DNA form, the CDR3 reads TGTGCCAGCAGCTACCGGGACAGGGGGCATGGCTACACCTTC. Its protein is CASSYRDRGHGYTF.

This clonotype was seen ten or more times. The rearrangement uses TRBV29-1 and TRBJ2-1, with 12 bases matching TRBD2. The junction had 5 bases not matched to a gene; V was cut back by 7 bases and J by 7 bases. The CDR3 sequence is 13 residues long. The germline V gene encodes CDR1 SQVTM and CDR2 ANQGSEA. The CDR3 region is CSGGLAGRNEQFF. CDR3 in DNA: TGCAGCGGGGGACTAGCGGGCAGGAATGAGCAGTTCTTC.

This rearrangement joins TRBV29-1 to TRBJ1-1, with D maybe TRBD1 (5 bases). CDR1 is SQVTM and CDR2 is ANQGSEA in the germline V gene. This CDR3 is built from 13 residues. V was shortened by 2 bases and J by 5 bases, with 12 bases between the two germline ends. The CDR3 is CSVERGEDTEAFF. The CDR3 bases are TGCAGCGTTGAACGGGGGGAGGATACTGAAGCTTTCTTT. Full variable domain (rest looked up from reference TRBV29-1 and TRBJ1-1): SAVISQKPSRDICQRGTSLTIQCQVDSQVTMMFWYRQQPGQSLTLIATANQGSEATYESGFVIDKFPISRPNLTFSTLTVSNMSPEDSSIYLCSVERGEDTEAFFGQGTRLTVV.

The gene calls are TRBV20-1 and TRBJ2-5; TRBD1 agrees at 10 bases. Germline V gene data show CDR1 as DFQATT and CDR2 as SNEGSKA (reference sequence). The CDR3 runs to 15 residues. Germline trimming cut 0 bases from V and 5 bases from J; bases unmatched to any gene: 6. The CDR3 protein is CSARDTGQGYETQYF. The CDR3 bases are TGCAGTGCTAGAGACACGGGACAGGGGTATGAGACCCAGTACTTC.

The V gene is TRBV6-5, the J gene TRBJ1-6; D is uncertain. Germline CDR1 reads MNHEY; CDR2 reads SVGAGI. With 11 bases removed from V and 7 bases from J, the gap between germline ends came to 18 bases. CDR3 length: 14 amino acids. As DNA, the CDR3 is TGTGCCTCCCCCGACGGAGGTCGGAATTCACCCCTCCACTTT. This gives the protein CASPDGGRNSPLHF.